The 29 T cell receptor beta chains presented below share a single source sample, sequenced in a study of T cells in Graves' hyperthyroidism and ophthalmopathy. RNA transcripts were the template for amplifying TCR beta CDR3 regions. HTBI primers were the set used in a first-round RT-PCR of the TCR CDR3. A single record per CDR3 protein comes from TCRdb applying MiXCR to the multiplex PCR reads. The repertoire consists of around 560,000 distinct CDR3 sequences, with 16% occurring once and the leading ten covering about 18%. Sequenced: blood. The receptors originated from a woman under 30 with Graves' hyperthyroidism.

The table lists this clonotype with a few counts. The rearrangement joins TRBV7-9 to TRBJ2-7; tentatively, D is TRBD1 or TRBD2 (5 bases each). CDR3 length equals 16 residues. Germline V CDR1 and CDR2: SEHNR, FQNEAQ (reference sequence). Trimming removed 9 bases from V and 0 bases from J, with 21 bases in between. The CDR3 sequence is CASSRGRDASSYEQYF. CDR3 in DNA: TGTGCCAGTAGTAGGGGCCGGGACGCAAGCTCCTACGAGCAGTACTTC.

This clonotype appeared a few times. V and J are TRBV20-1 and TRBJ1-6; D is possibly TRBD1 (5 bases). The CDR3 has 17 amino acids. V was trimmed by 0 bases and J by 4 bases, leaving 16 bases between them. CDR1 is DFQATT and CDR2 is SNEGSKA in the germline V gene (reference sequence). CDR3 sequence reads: CSARDGLGGRYNSPLHF. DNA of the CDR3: TGCAGTGCTAGAGATGGGTTGGGGGGTAGGTATAATTCACCCCTCCACTTT.

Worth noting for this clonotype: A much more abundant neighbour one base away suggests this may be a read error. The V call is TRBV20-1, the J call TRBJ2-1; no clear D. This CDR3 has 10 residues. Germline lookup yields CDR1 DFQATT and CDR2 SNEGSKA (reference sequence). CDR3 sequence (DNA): TGCGGTGCTCCCGACGGTGAGCAGTTCTTC. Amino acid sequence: CGAPDGEQFF.

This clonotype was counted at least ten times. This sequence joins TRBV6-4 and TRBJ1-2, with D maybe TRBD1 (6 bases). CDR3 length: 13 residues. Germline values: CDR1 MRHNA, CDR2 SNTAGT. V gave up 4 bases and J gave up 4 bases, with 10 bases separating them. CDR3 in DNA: TGTGCCAGCAGTGCACAGGGTAGCTATGGCTACACCTTC. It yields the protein CASSAQGSYGYTF.

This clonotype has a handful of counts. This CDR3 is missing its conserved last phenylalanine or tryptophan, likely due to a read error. In DNA, the CDR3 is TGCGCCAGCAGCTTGGATGGGACGAACACCGGGGAGCTGTTTATT. Translated, it gives CASSLDGTNTGELFI. V usage is TRBV5-1 and J usage is TRBJ2-2; D is unclear. The V gene lost 0 bases and the J gene lost 0 bases, with 6 bases spanning the gap. This CDR3 comprises 15 residues. Germline-derived CDR1 and CDR2 are SGHRS and YFSETQ.

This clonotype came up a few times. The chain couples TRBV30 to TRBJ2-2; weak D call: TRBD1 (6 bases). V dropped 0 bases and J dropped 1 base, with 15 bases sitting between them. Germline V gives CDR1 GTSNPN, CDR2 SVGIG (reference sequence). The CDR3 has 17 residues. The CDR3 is CAWSVIVAGENTGELFF. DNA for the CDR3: TGTGCCTGGAGTGTAATAGTCGCAGGGGAGAACACCGGGGAGCTGTTTTTT.

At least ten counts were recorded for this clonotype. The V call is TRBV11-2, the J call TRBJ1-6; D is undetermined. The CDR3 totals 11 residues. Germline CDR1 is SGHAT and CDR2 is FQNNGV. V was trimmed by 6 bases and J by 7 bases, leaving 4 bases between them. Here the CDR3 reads CASRSNSPLHF. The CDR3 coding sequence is TGTGCCAGCAGGTCGAATTCACCCCTCCACTTT.

CDR3: CSARSIQEVAKNIQYF. CDR3 nucleotides: TGCAGTGCTAGATCAATACAGGAGGTAGCCAAAAACATTCAGTACTTC. The J gene is TRBJ2-4, the V gene TRBV20-1, with D possibly being TRBD1 or TRBD2 (5 bases each). The CDR3 is 16 amino acids. Germline V gene sequence: CDR1 DFQATT, CDR2 SNEGSKA (reference sequence). V gave up 2 bases and J gave up 0 bases, with 14 bases separating them.

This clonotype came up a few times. The CDR3 DNA reads TGTGCCAGCAACCATCTGCTAGCTCTAGCGGATGAGCAGTTCTTC. Its translation is CASNHLLALADEQFF. The chain joins TRBV12-3 or TRBV12-4 to TRBJ2-1; TRBD2 agrees at 7 bases. V lost 7 bases to trimming and J lost 8 bases; unmatched junction nucleotides: 14. This CDR3 has 15 amino acids.

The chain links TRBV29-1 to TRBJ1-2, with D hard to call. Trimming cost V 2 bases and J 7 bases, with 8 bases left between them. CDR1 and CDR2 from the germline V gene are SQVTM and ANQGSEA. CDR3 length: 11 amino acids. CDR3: CSVERQAGYTF. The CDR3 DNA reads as TGCAGCGTTGAAAGGCAGGCTGGCTACACCTTC.

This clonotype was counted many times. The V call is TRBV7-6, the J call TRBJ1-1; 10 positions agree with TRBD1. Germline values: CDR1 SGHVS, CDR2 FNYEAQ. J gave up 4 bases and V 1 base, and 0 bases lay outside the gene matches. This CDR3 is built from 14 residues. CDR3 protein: CASSLGDRGTEAFF. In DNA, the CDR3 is TGTGCCAGCAGCTTAGGGGACAGGGGCACTGAAGCTTTCTTT.

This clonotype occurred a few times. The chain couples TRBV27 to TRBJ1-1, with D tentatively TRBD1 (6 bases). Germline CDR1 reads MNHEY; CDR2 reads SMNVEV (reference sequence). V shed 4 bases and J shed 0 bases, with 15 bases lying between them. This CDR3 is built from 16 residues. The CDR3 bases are TGTGCCAGCAGTTCGATGCCCTGGACAGTGAACACTGAAGCTTTCTTT. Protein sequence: CASSSMPWTVNTEAFF.

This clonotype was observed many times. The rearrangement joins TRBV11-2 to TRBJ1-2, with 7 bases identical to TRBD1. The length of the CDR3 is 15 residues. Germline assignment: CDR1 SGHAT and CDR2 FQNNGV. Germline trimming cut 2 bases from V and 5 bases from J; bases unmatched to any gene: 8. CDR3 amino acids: CASSLNPQGWYGYTF. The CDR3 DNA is TGTGCCAGCAGCTTAAACCCACAGGGGTGGTATGGCTACACCTTC. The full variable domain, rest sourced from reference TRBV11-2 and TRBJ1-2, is EAGVAQSPRYKIIEKRQSVAFWCNPISGHATLYWYQQILGQGPKLLIQFQNNGVVDDSQLPKDRFSAERLKGVDSTLKIQPAKLEDSAVYLCASSLNPQGWYGYTFGSGTRLTVV.

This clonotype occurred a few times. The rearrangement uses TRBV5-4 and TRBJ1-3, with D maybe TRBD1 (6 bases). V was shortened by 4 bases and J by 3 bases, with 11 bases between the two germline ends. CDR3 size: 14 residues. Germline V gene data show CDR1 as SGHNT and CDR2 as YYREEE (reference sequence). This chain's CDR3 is CASSLRGGGNTIYF. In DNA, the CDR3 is TGTGCCAGCAGCCTCAGGGGAGGTGGAAACACCATATATTTT. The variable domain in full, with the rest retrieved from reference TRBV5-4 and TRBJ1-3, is ETGVTQSPTHLIKTRGQQVTLRCSSQSGHNTVSWYQQALGQGPQFIFQYYREEENGRGNFPPRFSGLQFPNYSSELNVNALELDDSALYLCASSLRGGGNTIYFGEGSWLTVV.

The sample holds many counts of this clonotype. The CDR3 is CASSFPAGGLDTQYF. CDR3 bases: TGTGCCAGCAGCTTCCCAGCGGGGGGATTAGATACGCAGTATTTT. This chain joins TRBV7-9 and TRBJ2-3; 9 nucleotides match TRBD2. Losses at the gene ends were 3 bases for V and 5 bases for J; bases not matched to a gene: 6. Germline V gives CDR1 SEHNR, CDR2 FQNEAQ (reference sequence). The CDR3 covers 15 residues.

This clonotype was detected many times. The CDR3, as DNA: TGCGCCAGCACTCAACCCGGGAGCAATGAGCAGTTCTTC. Translation: CASTQPGSNEQFF. The chain employs TRBV5-1 and TRBJ2-1; perhaps TRBD2 as D (6 bases). The CDR3 has 13 amino acids. In germline, CDR1 is SGHRS, CDR2 YFSETQ. Between the trimmed V and J ends, which lost 6 bases and 6 bases, there was a span of 13 bases. Full variable domain (remainder filled in from reference TRBV5-1 and TRBJ2-1): KAGVTQTPRYLIKTRGQQVTLSCSPISGHRSVSWYQQTPGQGLQFLFEYFSETQRNKGNFPGRFSGRQFSNSRSEMNVSTLELGDSALYLCASTQPGSNEQFFGPGTRLTVL.

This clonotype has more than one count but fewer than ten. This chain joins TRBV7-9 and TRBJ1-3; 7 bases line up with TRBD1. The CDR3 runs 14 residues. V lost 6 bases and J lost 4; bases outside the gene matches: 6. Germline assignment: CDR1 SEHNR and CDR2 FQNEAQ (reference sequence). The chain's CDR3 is CASRLEGAGNTIYF. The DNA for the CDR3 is TGTGCCAGCAGATTGGAGGGGGCCGGAAACACCATATATTTT.

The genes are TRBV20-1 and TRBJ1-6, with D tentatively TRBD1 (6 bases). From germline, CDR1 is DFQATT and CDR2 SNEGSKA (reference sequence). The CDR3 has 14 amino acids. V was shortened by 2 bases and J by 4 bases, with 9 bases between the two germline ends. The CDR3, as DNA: TGCAGTGCTAGATTCCAGGGGTATAATTCACCCCTCCACTTT. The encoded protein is CSARFQGYNSPLHF.

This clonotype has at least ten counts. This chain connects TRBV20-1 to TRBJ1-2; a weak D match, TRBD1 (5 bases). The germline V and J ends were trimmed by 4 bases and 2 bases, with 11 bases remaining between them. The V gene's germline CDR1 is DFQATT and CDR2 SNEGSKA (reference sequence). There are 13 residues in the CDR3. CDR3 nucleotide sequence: TGCAGTGCTATTCAGGGAGTGAACTATGGCTACACCTTC. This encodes CSAIQGVNYGYTF.

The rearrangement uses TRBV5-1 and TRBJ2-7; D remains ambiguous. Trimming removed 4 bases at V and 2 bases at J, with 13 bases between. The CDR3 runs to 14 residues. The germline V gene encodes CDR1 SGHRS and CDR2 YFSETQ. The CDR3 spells CASSASQRTYEQYF. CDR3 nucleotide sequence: TGCGCCAGCAGCGCCTCGCAGAGAACCTACGAGCAGTACTTC.

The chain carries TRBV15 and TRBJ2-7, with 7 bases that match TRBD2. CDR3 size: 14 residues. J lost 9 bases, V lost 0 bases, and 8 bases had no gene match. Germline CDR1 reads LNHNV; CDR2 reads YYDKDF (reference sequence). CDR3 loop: CATSRDGGVGAQYF. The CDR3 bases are TGTGCCACCAGCAGAGATGGGGGGGTTGGGGCGCAGTACTTC.

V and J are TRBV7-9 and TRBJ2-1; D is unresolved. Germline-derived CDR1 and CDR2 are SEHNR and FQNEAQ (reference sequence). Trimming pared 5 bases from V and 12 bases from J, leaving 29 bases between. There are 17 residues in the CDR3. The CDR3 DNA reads TGTGCCAGCAGCCCTAGACCCGGGCATAATGGTGGAACTGGGCAGTTCTTC. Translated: CASSPRPGHNGGTGQFF.

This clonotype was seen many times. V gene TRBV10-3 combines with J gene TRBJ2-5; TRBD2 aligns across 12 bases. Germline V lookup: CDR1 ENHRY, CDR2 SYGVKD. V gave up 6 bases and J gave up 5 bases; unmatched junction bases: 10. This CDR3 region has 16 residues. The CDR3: CAISPGLAGPGETQYF. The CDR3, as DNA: TGTGCCATCAGCCCGGGACTAGCGGGTCCTGGCGAGACCCAGTACTTC.

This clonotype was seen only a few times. CDR3 region: CASSQEPGQQGGEAFF. CDR3 bases: TGCGCCAGCAGCCAAGAACCGGGTCAACAAGGTGGGGAAGCTTTCTTT. V usage is TRBV4-1 and J usage is TRBJ1-1; no definite D call. With 0 bases removed from V and 8 bases from J, the gap between germline ends came to 19 bases. Germline V gives CDR1 MGHRA, CDR2 YSYEKL. The CDR3 sequence is 16 residues long.

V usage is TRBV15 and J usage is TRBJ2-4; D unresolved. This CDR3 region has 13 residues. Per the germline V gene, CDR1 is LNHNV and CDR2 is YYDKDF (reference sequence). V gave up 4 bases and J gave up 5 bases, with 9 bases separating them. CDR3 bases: TGTGCCACCAGCACCCGGATAGAAAACATTCAGTACTTC. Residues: CATSTRIENIQYF.

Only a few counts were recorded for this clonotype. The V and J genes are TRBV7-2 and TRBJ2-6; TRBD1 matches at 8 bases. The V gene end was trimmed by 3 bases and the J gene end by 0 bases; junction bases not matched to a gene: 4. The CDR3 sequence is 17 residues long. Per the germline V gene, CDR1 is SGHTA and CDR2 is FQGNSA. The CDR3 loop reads CASSLDRVYSGANVLTF. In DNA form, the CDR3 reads TGTGCCAGCAGCTTGGACAGGGTTTACTCTGGGGCCAACGTCCTGACTTTC.

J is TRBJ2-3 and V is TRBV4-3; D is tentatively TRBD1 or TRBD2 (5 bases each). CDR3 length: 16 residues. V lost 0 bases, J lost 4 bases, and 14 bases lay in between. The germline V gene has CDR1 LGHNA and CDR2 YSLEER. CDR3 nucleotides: TGCGCCAGCAGCCAAGATGCACATCTGGGACCAGATACGCAGTATTTT. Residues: CASSQDAHLGPDTQYF.

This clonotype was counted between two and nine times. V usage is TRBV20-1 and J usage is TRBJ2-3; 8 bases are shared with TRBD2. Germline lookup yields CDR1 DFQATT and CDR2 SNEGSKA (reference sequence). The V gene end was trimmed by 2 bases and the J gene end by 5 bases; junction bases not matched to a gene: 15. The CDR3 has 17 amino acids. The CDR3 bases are TGCAGTGCTAGATTCCATTGGCGGGGGGCTCCAAGAGATACGCAGTATTTT. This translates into CSARFHWRGAPRDTQYF.

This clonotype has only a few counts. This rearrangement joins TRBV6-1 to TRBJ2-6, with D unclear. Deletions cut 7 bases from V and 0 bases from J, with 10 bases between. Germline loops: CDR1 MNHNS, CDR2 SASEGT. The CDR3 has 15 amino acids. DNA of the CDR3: TGTGCCAGCAACCCAAAGGTCTCTGGGGCCAACGTCCTGACTTTC. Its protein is CASNPKVSGANVLTF.